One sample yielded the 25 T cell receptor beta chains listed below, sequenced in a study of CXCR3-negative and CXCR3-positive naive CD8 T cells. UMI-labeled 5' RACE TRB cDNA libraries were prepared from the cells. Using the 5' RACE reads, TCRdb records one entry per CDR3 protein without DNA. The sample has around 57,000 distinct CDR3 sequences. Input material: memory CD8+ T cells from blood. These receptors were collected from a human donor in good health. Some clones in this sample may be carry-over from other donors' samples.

This CDR3 reads CSVVDGALDQPQHF. This chain connects TRBV29-1 to TRBJ1-5; the TCRdb D gene call, TRBD1, has no DNA to confirm it. Germline V gene lookup returns CDR1 SQVTM and CDR2 ANQGSEA. CDR3 size: 14 residues.

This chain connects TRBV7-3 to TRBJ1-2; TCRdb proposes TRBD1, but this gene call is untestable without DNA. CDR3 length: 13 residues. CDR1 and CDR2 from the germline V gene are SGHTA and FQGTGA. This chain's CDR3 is CASSEWTGDGYTF.

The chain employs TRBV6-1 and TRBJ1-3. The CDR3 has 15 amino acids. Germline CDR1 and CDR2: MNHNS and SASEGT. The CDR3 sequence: CANAHGTAAGNTIYF.

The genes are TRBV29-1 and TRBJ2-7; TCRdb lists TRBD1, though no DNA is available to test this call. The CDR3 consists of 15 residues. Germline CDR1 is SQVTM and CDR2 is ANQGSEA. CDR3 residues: CSVGSPWTGGFEQYF.

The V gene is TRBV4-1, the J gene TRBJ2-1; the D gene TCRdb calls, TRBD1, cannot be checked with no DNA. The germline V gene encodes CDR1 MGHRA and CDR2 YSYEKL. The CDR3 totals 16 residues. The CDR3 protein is CASSQESGAWNNEQFF.

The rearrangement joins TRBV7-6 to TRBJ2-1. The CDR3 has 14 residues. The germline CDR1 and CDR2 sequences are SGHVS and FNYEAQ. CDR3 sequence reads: CASSLTESYNEQFF. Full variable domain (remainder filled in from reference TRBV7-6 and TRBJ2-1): GAGVSQSPRYKVTKRGQDVALRCDPISGHVSLYWYRQALGQGPEFLTYFNYEAQQDKSGLPNDRFSAERPEGSISTLTIQRTEQRDSAMYRCASSLTESYNEQFFGPGTRLTVL.

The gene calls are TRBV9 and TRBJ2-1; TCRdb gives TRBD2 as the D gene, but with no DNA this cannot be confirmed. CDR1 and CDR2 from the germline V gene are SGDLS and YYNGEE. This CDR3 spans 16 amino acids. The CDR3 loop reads CASSAEAGGAGNEQFF.

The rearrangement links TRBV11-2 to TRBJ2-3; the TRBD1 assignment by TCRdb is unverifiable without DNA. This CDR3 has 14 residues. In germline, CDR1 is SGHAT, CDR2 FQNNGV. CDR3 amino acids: CASTFRGSTDTQYF.

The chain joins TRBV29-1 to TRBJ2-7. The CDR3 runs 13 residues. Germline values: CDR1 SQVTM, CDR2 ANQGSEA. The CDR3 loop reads CSVRKDVSYEQYF.

This CDR3 is CASSLNGQGTYGYTF. The chain combines TRBV7-9 with TRBJ1-2; the TCRdb call, TRBD1, lacks DNA for checking. The CDR3 length is 15 residues. From germline, CDR1 is SEHNR and CDR2 FQNEAQ (reference sequence).

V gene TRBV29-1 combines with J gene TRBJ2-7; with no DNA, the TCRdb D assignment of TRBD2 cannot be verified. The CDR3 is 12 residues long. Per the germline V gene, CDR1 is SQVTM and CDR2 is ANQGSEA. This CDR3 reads CSSDSGSGEQYF.

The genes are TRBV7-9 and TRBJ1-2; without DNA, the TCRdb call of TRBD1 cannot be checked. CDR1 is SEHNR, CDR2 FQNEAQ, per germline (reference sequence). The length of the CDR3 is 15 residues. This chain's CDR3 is CASSLAGTGAGGYTF.

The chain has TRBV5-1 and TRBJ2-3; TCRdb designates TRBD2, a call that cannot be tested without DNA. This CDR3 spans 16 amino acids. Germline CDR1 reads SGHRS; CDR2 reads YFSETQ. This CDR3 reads CASSGGTGALPDTQYF.

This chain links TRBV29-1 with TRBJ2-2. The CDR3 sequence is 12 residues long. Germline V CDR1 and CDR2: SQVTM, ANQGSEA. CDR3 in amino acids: CSVEPNSGELFF.

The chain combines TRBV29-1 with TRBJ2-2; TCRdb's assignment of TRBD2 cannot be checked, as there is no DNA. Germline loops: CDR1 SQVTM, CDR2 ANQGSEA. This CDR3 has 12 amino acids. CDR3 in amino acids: CSALDITGELFF.

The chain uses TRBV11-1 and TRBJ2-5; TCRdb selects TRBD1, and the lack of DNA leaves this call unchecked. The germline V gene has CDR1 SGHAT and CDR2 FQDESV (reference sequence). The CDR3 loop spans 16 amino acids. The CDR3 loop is CASSLTTSGAFDTQYF.

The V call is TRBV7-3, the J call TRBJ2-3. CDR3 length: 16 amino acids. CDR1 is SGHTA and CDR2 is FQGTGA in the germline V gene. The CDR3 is CASSLQDGVGTDTQYF.

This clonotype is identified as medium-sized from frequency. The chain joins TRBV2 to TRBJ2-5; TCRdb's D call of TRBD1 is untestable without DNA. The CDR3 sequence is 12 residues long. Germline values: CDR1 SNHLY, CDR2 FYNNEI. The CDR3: CASRGTGETQYF.

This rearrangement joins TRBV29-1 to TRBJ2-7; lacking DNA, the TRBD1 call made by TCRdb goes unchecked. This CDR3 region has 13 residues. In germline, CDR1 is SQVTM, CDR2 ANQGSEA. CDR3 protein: CSVEQGSTYEQYF.

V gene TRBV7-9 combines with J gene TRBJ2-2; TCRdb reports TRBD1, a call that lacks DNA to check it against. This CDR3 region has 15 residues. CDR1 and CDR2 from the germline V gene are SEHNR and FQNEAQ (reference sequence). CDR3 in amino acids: CASSPGQGGTGELFF.

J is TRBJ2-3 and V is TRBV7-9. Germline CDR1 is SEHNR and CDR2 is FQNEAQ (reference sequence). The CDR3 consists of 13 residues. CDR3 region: CASSFGSTDTQYF. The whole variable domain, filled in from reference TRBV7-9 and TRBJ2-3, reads DTGVSQNPRHKITKRGQNVTFRCDPISEHNRLYWYRQTLGQGPEFLTYFQNEAQLEKSRLLSDRFSAERPKGSFSTLEIQRTEQGDSAMYLCASSFGSTDTQYFGPGTRLTVL.

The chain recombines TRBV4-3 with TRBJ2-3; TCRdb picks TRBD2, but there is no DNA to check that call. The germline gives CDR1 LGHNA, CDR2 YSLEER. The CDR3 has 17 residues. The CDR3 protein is CASSQDEGGEGRDTQYF.

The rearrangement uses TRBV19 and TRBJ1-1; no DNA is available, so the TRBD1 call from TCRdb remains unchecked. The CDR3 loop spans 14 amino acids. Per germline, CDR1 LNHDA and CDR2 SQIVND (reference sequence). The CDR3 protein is CASSHPGGPTEAFF.

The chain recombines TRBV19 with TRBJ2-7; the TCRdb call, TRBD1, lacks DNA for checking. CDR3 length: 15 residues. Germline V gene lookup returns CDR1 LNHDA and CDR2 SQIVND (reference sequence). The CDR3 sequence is CASRTGTRGSYEQYF.

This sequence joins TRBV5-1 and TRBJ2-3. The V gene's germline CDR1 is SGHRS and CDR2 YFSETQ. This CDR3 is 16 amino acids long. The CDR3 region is CASSLASTTVSDTQYF.